The 31 T cell receptor beta chains given below trace back to one sample, sequenced in a study of T cell changes during pregnancy in multiple sclerosis. This table comes from immunoSEQ multiplex PCR, and its TCRdb copy is limited to in-frame clones, with some not included. The sample consists of about 38,000 clones, about nine tenths of them appearing once. The source material was CD4+ T cells from peripheral blood mononuclear cells, sampled after pregnancy. Source of these receptors: a female donor in good health, enrolled as a control in a pregnancy study.

CDR3 bases: TGTGCCAGCAGGACAGTCTATGGCTACACCTTC. This translates into CASRTVYGYTF. The V call is TRBV6-1, the J call TRBJ1-2; maybe TRBD1 (5 bases). This CDR3 region has 11 residues. The germline CDR1 and CDR2 sequences are MNHNS and SASEGT. The germline V and J ends were trimmed by 6 bases and 4 bases, with 6 bases remaining between them.

The chain joins TRBV30 to TRBJ1-5; tentative D call: TRBD1 (5 bases). Deletions cut 4 bases from V and 7 bases from J, with 14 bases between. Germline lookup yields CDR1 GTSNPN and CDR2 SVGIG (reference sequence). The CDR3 consists of 13 residues. The CDR3 loop is CAWKLPGVQPQHF. The CDR3 DNA is TGTGCCTGGAAGTTACCGGGGGTCCAGCCCCAGCATTTT.

CDR3 coding DNA: TGTGCCAGCAGCTTCGGCAGTACGGGTTCCCCCCAGTTCTTC. Translated, it gives CASSFGSTGSPQFF. The chain employs TRBV7-9 and TRBJ2-1; D is ambiguous. V lost 3 bases to trimming and J lost 13 bases, with 19 bases between them. The CDR3 sequence is 14 residues long. CDR1 SEHNR and CDR2 FQNEAQ come from the germline V gene (reference sequence).

The V call is TRBV6-5, the J call TRBJ1-2, with a possible D match to TRBD1 (5 bases). Deletions cut 2 bases from V and 2 bases from J, with 12 bases between. From germline, CDR1 is MNHEY and CDR2 SVGAGI. The CDR3 loop spans 15 amino acids. This CDR3 is CASSYTGGTNYGYTF. The CDR3 DNA reads TGTGCCAGCAGTTACACGGGGGGAACGAACTATGGCTACACCTTC.

The chain joins TRBV30 to TRBJ2-2; a possible D gene is TRBD1 (7 bases). Trimming removed 4 bases at V and 5 bases at J, with 8 bases between. The CDR3 extends over 12 amino acids. Germline CDR1 is GTSNPN and CDR2 is SVGIG (reference sequence). CDR3 residues: CAWTGGTGELFF. In nucleotides, the CDR3 is TGTGCCTGGACAGGGGGGACCGGGGAGCTGTTTTTT.

V is TRBV30 and J is TRBJ2-5; D may be TRBD2 (5 bases). V dropped 2 bases and J dropped 7 bases, with 14 bases sitting between them. Looked up from germline, CDR1 is GTSNPN and CDR2 is SVGIG (reference sequence). The CDR3 has 13 amino acids. The CDR3 nucleotides are TGTGCCTGGAGTCGTACGAGCGGCGGGACCCAGTACTTC. Its protein product is CAWSRTSGGTQYF. The variable domain in full, completed from reference TRBV30 and TRBJ2-5, reads SQTIHQWPATLVQPVGSPLSLECTVEGTSNPNLYWYRQAAGRGLQLLFYSVGIGQISSEVPQNLSASRPQDRQFILSSKKLLLSDSGFYLCAWSRTSGGTQYFGPGTRLLVL.

The chain is built from TRBV6-4 and TRBJ1-2; 10 positions agree with TRBD1. V was pared by 5 bases and J by 5 bases, with 8 bases of the junction left unmatched. Per the germline V gene, CDR1 is MRHNA and CDR2 is SNTAGT. The CDR3 is 15 residues long. The CDR3 DNA is TGTGCCAGCAGTCGGACCGGGACAGGGGATTATGGCTACACCTTC. It specifies CASSRTGTGDYGYTF.

The chain joins TRBV6-5 to TRBJ2-7; 8 bases map to TRBD2. Germline V gene sequence: CDR1 MNHEY, CDR2 SVGAGI. Trimming at V came to 10 bases and at J to 0 bases, leaving 8 bases not matched to a gene. The CDR3 extends over 14 amino acids. CDR3 in DNA: TGTGCCACCGGTTCCGGGGGGGGCTCCTACGAGCAGTACTTC. It yields the protein CATGSGGGSYEQYF.

V usage is TRBV6-1 and J usage is TRBJ2-1; D uncertain. CDR1 is MNHNS and CDR2 is SASEGT in the germline V gene. Trimming took off 5 bases at V and 0 bases at J, with 11 bases between the two ends. The CDR3 contains 15 residues. This CDR3 reads CASSRRELSYNEQFF. The DNA for the CDR3 is TGTGCCAGCAGTCGCCGTGAACTCTCCTACAATGAGCAGTTCTTC.

The chain couples TRBV9 to TRBJ1-5; TRBD1 matches 9 bases. V shed 0 bases, J shed 0 bases, and the junction held 7 bases outside the gene matches. This CDR3 comprises 18 residues. Germline values: CDR1 SGDLS, CDR2 YYNGEE. The CDR3 nucleotides are TGTGCCAGCAGCGTAGGGGAAGGACAGGGGAATAGCAATCAGCCCCAGCATTTT. Protein product: CASSVGEGQGNSNQPQHF.

The chain links TRBV6-1 to TRBJ2-3, with 10 bases matching TRBD1. The trim removed 4 bases at V and 7 bases at J, leaving 11 bases unmatched. In germline, CDR1 is MNHNS, CDR2 SASEGT. The CDR3 sequence is 16 residues long. The CDR3 nucleotides are TGTGCCAGCAGTGGCACCGGGACAGGGGCACAACATACGCAGTATTTT. This gives the protein CASSGTGTGAQHTQYF.

V usage is TRBV5-8 and J usage is TRBJ2-5; no definite D call. Trimming left V 3 bases short and J 5 bases short, with 11 bases between. CDR3 length: 13 amino acids. Germline V gene data show CDR1 as SGHTS and CDR2 as YDEGEE. The CDR3 DNA sequence: TGTGCCAGCAGCTCCACCCCCCGGGAGACCCAGTACTTC. It translates to CASSSTPRETQYF.

The chain uses TRBV6-6 and TRBJ2-5; D is undetermined. V lost 3 bases to trimming and J lost 7 bases, with 9 bases between them. The CDR3 spans 12 residues. In germline, CDR1 is MNHNY, CDR2 SVGAGI (reference sequence). The DNA of the CDR3 is TGTGCCAGCAGTTATCCGTCAGGGACCCAGTACTTC. It codes for CASSYPSGTQYF.

In its sample, this clone was seen once. The chain is built from TRBV11-3 and TRBJ2-5, with 11 bases aligning to TRBD2. Germline lookup yields CDR1 SGHNT and CDR2 YENEEA. The CDR3 has 15 residues. With V trimmed by 1 base and J by 4 bases, 2 bases remained unmatched. CDR3 coding DNA: TGTGCCAGCAGCTTAGCTGGACTAGCGGGAGAGACCCAGTACTTC. This translates into CASSLAGLAGETQYF.

This chain connects TRBV10-1 to TRBJ2-2; 8 bases align to TRBD2. The trim removed 2 bases at V and 6 bases at J, leaving 2 bases unmatched. The CDR3 has 14 residues. Germline CDR1 and CDR2: WNHNN and SYGVQD (reference sequence). For the CDR3, the DNA is TGCGCCAGCAGTGAGGCCGGGGGGGCCGGGGAGCTGTTTTTT. Translation gives CASSEAGGAGELFF.

The V call is TRBV9, the J call TRBJ1-1; TRBD1 matches at 8 bases. With V trimmed by 4 bases and J by 11 bases, 7 bases remained unmatched. The germline gives CDR1 SGDLS, CDR2 YYNGEE. This CDR3 has 12 amino acids. This CDR3 reads CASSPDRVRAFF. The CDR3 bases are TGTGCCAGCAGCCCGGACAGGGTCAGGGCTTTCTTT.

This chain connects TRBV5-1 to TRBJ2-2, with 12 bases lining up with TRBD2. Germline-derived CDR1 and CDR2 are SGHRS and YFSETQ. CDR3 length: 16 amino acids. Trimming removed 4 bases from V and 2 bases from J; junction bases left unmatched: 3. In nucleotides, the CDR3 is TGCGCCAGCAGCACTAGCGGGAGGACTAACACCGGGGAGCTGTTTTTT. This sequence encodes CASSTSGRTNTGELFF.

V and J are TRBV19 and TRBJ1-3, with 10 bases lining up with TRBD1. V shed 6 bases and J 6 bases; nucleotides not matched to a gene: 8. CDR3 length: 15 residues. Per germline, CDR1 LNHDA and CDR2 SQIVND (reference sequence). CDR3 in amino acids: CASRDRGKFSNTIYF. In DNA form, the CDR3 reads TGTGCCAGTAGGGACAGGGGGAAGTTCTCAAACACCATATATTTT. Full variable domain (remainder filled in from reference TRBV19 and TRBJ1-3): DGGITQSPKYLFRKEGQNVTLSCEQNLNHDAMYWYRQDPGQGLRLIYYSQIVNDFQKGDIAEGYSVSREKKESFPLTVTSAQKNPTAFYLCASRDRGKFSNTIYFGEGSWLTVV.

The chain is built from TRBV10-3 and TRBJ1-1; tentative D call: TRBD1 (5 bases). Germline V lookup: CDR1 ENHRY, CDR2 SYGVKD. Trimming took off 9 bases at V and 1 base at J, with 9 bases between the two ends. This CDR3 has 12 amino acids. For the CDR3, the DNA is TGTGCCATGGCTGGGGCGAACACTGAAGCTTTCTTT. It specifies CAMAGANTEAFF.

The V call is TRBV5-1, the J call TRBJ2-6; D ambiguous. The CDR3 has 13 residues. V lost 4 bases, J lost 4 bases, and 6 bases lay in between. Germline V gives CDR1 SGHRS, CDR2 YFSETQ. CDR3 residues: CASSPGGANVLTF. The CDR3, as DNA: TGCGCCAGCAGCCCAGGAGGGGCCAACGTCCTGACTTTC.

V gene TRBV27 combines with J gene TRBJ1-1; D unresolved. The germline V gene has CDR1 MNHEY and CDR2 SMNVEV (reference sequence). CDR3 size: 16 residues. The ends were cut back, 5 bases at V and 0 bases at J, with 16 bases in the middle. The CDR3 here is CASSPDKLLLNTEAFF. The CDR3 DNA reads TGTGCCAGCAGTCCCGATAAGCTTTTACTGAACACTGAAGCTTTCTTT.

This clone was recorded a few times. The gene calls are TRBV2 and TRBJ1-6, with 8 bases fitting TRBD1. Trimming took 10 bases from V and 4 from J; bases not matched to a gene: 6. Per the germline V gene, CDR1 is SNHLY and CDR2 is FYNNEI. The CDR3 length is 14 residues. The CDR3: CATSRQGYNSPLHF. In DNA form, the CDR3 reads TGTGCCACCTCCCGACAGGGGTATAATTCACCCCTCCACTTT. Variable domain in full (rest from reference TRBV2 and TRBJ1-6): EPEVTQTPSHQVTQMGQEVILRCVPISNHLYFYWYRQILGQKVEFLVSFYNNEISEKSEIFDDQFSVERPDGSNFTLKIRSTKLEDSAMYFCATSRQGYNSPLHFGNGTRLTVT.

This chain joins TRBV2 and TRBJ1-5; 7 bases agree with TRBD1. CDR1 is SNHLY and CDR2 is FYNNEI in the germline V gene. J was trimmed by 6 bases and V by 5 bases; bases with no gene match: 4. This CDR3 region has 13 residues. The CDR3 region is CASSLRTGQPQHF. CDR3 nucleotides: TGTGCCAGCAGTCTCCGGACAGGTCAGCCCCAGCATTTT.

The genes are TRBV10-3 and TRBJ2-2; the D gene is possibly TRBD2 (6 bases). V lost 6 bases and J 8 bases, leaving 13 bases between the germline ends. The CDR3 runs 13 residues. Germline V gene data show CDR1 as ENHRY and CDR2 as SYGVKD. Here the CDR3 DNA reads TGTGCCATCAGGCCGGGGGTCGGGGGGGAGCTGTTTTTT. The encoded protein is CAIRPGVGGELFF.

This chain uses TRBV11-3 with TRBJ2-1; tentatively, D is TRBD1 (6 bases). The germline V gene encodes CDR1 SGHNT and CDR2 YENEEA. Trimming removed 1 base from V and 10 bases from J, with 14 bases in between. The CDR3 runs to 14 residues. The CDR3: CASSLGRTVREQFF. The CDR3 DNA sequence: TGTGCCAGCAGCTTAGGCCGGACAGTCAGGGAGCAGTTCTTC.

This clone has a single count. This sample includes further DNA sequences coding for the same CDR3. The rearrangement joins TRBV7-2 to TRBJ2-3; TRBD2 agrees at 11 bases. This CDR3 has 15 residues. Germline CDR1 reads SGHTA; CDR2 reads FQGNSA. V shed 1 base, J shed 3 bases, and the junction held 0 bases outside the gene matches. The CDR3 sequence: CASSLGLAGTDTQYF. The CDR3 coding sequence is TGTGCCAGCAGCTTAGGACTAGCGGGGACAGATACGCAGTATTTT.

V is TRBV19 and J is TRBJ2-2, with a tentative D call TRBD1 (5 bases). The CDR3 contains 15 residues. CDR1 is LNHDA, CDR2 SQIVND, per germline (reference sequence). Deletions cut 4 bases from V and 4 bases from J, with 13 bases between. CDR3: CASSTAGLVTGELFF. Here the CDR3 DNA reads TGTGCCAGTAGTACCGCAGGGCTCGTCACCGGGGAGCTGTTTTTT.

This clone was counted a single time. The chain links TRBV30 to TRBJ2-7, with 10 bases fitting TRBD2. Germline CDR1 GTSNPN, CDR2 SVGIG (reference sequence). V was clipped by 2 bases and J by 7 bases; unmatched bases: 11. This CDR3 contains 15 residues. The CDR3 nucleotides read TGTGCCTGGAGTCCCGTTAGCGGGAGGACCCTGGAGCAGTACTTC. Its protein product is CAWSPVSGRTLEQYF.

This chain uses TRBV6-1 with TRBJ2-1; D possibly corresponds to TRBD2 (7 bases). The germline CDR1 and CDR2 sequences are MNHNS and SASEGT. The CDR3 totals 12 residues. Trimming removed 8 bases from V and 9 bases from J, with 14 bases in between. CDR3 coding DNA: TGTGCCAGCCGAGGGGGGGTCGTTGAGCAGTTCTTC. As protein: CASRGGVVEQFF.

V is TRBV25-1 and J is TRBJ1-2, with TRBD1 identical over 7 bases. The trim removed 1 base at V and 4 bases at J, leaving 6 bases unmatched. Germline V gene sequence: CDR1 MGHDK, CDR2 SYGVNS. The CDR3 runs to 15 residues. The CDR3 is CASSEWAGGSYGYTF. The CDR3 DNA sequence: TGTGCCAGCAGTGAATGGGCAGGGGGGAGCTATGGCTACACCTTC.

The V and J genes are TRBV11-2 and TRBJ1-1; D call uncertain. Per germline, CDR1 SGHAT and CDR2 FQNNGV. This CDR3 has 13 residues. V was trimmed by 6 bases and J by 4 bases, leaving 12 bases between them. CDR3 sequence (DNA): TGTGCCAGCAGTGTCGGGAGAGGCACTGAAGCTTTCTTT. Residues: CASSVGRGTEAFF.